A single sample is the source of the 2 T cell receptor beta chains below, sequenced in a study of CXCR3-negative and CXCR3-positive naive CD8 T cells. The study's findings and limits: Relative to CXCR3-negative naive cells, CXCR3-positive naive cells had more hydrophobic TRB CDR3s.

No antigen is known for these receptors. UMI-labeled TRB cDNA libraries were prepared by 5' RACE. TCRdb reprocessed the 5' RACE reads and stores each CDR3 protein as one record, lacking DNA. Recorded for this sample: some 140,000 distinct CDR3 sequences. The sample comprised naive CXCR3+ CD8+ T cells from blood. The subset here: CD45RO-CCR7+CD27+CD95- naive CD8+ T cells expressing CXCR3 (TNR3+). These receptors were obtained from a human donor in good health. Some clones in this sample may be carry-over from other donors' samples.

The chain is built from TRBV6-6 and TRBJ2-1; the TCRdb call, TRBD2, lacks DNA for checking. The germline gives CDR1 MNHNY, CDR2 SVGAGI (reference sequence). The CDR3 is made up of 13 amino acids. The CDR3 loop is CASSFRGGNEQFF.

The chain carries TRBV9 and TRBJ1-4; TCRdb picks TRBD1, but there is no DNA to check that call. From germline, CDR1 is SGDLS and CDR2 YYNGEE. CDR3 length equals 15 residues. This CDR3 reads CASSVAMGAEGKLFF.